Listed here are 31 T cell receptor beta chains from one sample, sequenced in a study of OX40 agonist ivuxolimab in advanced cancers. Only in-frame clones appear in the TCRdb table, and some are missing; sequencing was by immunoSEQ multiplex PCR. The sample carries 70,000 to 95,000 clones, about 86% recorded once. Sample: CD4+ or CD8+ T cells sorted from blood, taken in a trial of the OX40 agonist ivuxolimab. The source of these receptors is an adult with an advanced solid tumor such as melanoma, head and neck, liver or kidney cancer.

This chain joins TRBV30 and TRBJ2-7; D remains unclear. This CDR3 comprises 15 residues. The V end was cut by 0 bases, the J end by 0 bases, with 12 bases between. Germline V gene data show CDR1 as GTSNPN and CDR2 as SVGIG (reference sequence). CDR3 in amino acids: CAWSVSGSSSYEQYF. The CDR3 region has the DNA TGTGCCTGGAGTGTTTCCGGCAGCAGCTCCTACGAGCAGTACTTC.

The rearrangement links TRBV27 to TRBJ2-7; D uncertain. The CDR3 loop spans 15 amino acids. V lost 5 bases to trimming and J lost 6 bases, with 20 bases between them. Germline CDR1 reads MNHEY; CDR2 reads SMNVEV (reference sequence). The CDR3: CASSPTGPVFSEQYF. CDR3 in DNA: TGTGCCAGCAGTCCGACCGGGCCAGTCTTCTCCGAGCAGTACTTC.

The CDR3 sequence is CASSQPGLAGGPNEQFF. The CDR3 DNA reads TGCGCCAGCAGCCAACCGGGACTAGCGGGAGGGCCCAATGAGCAGTTCTTC. V and J are TRBV4-1 and TRBJ2-1; 16 positions match TRBD2. The CDR3 is 17 amino acids. V shed 2 bases, J shed 6 bases, and the junction held 4 bases outside the gene matches. Germline CDR1 is MGHRA and CDR2 is YSYEKL.

The genes are TRBV7-3 and TRBJ2-5; 12 bases are a match to TRBD2. V trimming: 4 bases; J trimming: 6 bases; junction bases outside the gene matches: 6. This CDR3 spans 15 amino acids. The germline V gene encodes CDR1 SGHTA and CDR2 FQGTGA. CDR3 protein: CASSSGLAGIQTQYF. Here the CDR3 DNA reads TGTGCCAGCAGCTCCGGACTAGCGGGGATACAGACCCAGTACTTC. Supplemented by reference TRBV7-3 and TRBJ2-5, the full variable domain reads GAGVSQTPSNKVTEKGKYVELRCDPISGHTALYWYRQSLGQGPEFLIYFQGTGAADDSGLPNDRFFAVRPEGSVSTLKIQRTERGDSAVYLCASSSGLAGIQTQYFGPGTRLLVL.

The chain is built from TRBV19 and TRBJ2-1; 10 bases line up with TRBD2. The CDR3 has 15 residues. V was clipped by 7 bases and J by 0 bases; unmatched bases: 3. The V gene's germline CDR1 is LNHDA and CDR2 SQIVND (reference sequence). The CDR3 DNA sequence: TGTGCCAGTAAGGCTAGCGGGAGCTCCTACAATGAGCAGTTCTTC. This sequence encodes CASKASGSSYNEQFF. The variable domain in full, with the rest retrieved from reference TRBV19 and TRBJ2-1, is DGGITQSPKYLFRKEGQNVTLSCEQNLNHDAMYWYRQDPGQGLRLIYYSQIVNDFQKGDIAEGYSVSREKKESFPLTVTSAQKNPTAFYLCASKASGSSYNEQFFGPGTRLTVL.

The chain has TRBV5-1 and TRBJ2-3; no clear D gene. Germline V lookup: CDR1 SGHRS, CDR2 YFSETQ. The ends were cut back, 0 bases at V and 4 bases at J, with 3 bases in the middle. The CDR3 covers 12 residues. The CDR3 region has the DNA TGCGCCAGCAGCTTGGAGGCAGATACGCAGTATTTT. Protein: CASSLEADTQYF.

In nucleotides, the CDR3 is TGTGCCAGCAGCCACGGCTCTTATGTGGTCCCAGATACGCAGTATTTT. Its translation is CASSHGSYVVPDTQYF. This chain uses TRBV14 with TRBJ2-3; no clear D. This CDR3 is 16 amino acids long. Germline values: CDR1 SGHDN, CDR2 FVKESK. V shed 3 bases and J shed 4 bases, with 17 bases lying between them.

The chain joins TRBV7-8 to TRBJ1-2; D is undetermined. Deletions cut 1 base from V and 7 bases from J, with 16 bases between. This CDR3 region has 15 residues. Germline loops: CDR1 SGHVS, CDR2 FQNEAQ. Here the CDR3 DNA reads TGTGCCAGCAGCTTAGTCGATCGGGGAATTGGTGGCTACACCTTC. Amino acid sequence: CASSLVDRGIGGYTF.

This clone was seen once. The V gene is TRBV15, the J gene TRBJ1-5; D is undetermined. This CDR3 spans 15 amino acids. Germline V lookup: CDR1 LNHNV, CDR2 YYDKDF (reference sequence). V gave up 0 bases and J gave up 5 bases, with 11 bases separating them. As DNA, the CDR3 is TGTGCCACCAGCAGAGATCGGGCGGGAGATCAGCCCCAGCATTTT. Protein sequence: CATSRDRAGDQPQHF.

The V and J genes are TRBV4-1 and TRBJ2-5; 8 positions match TRBD1. The end of the DNA aligns better with TRBJ2-7, so the J call may be wrong. The germline CDR1 and CDR2 sequences are MGHRA and YSYEKL. The CDR3 runs to 15 residues. CDR3 amino acids: CASSQVSGQDYEQYF. CDR3 sequence (DNA): TGCGCCAGCAGCCAAGTTTCGGGACAGGACTACGAGCAGTACTTC.

V and J are TRBV2 and TRBJ2-6; D is uncertain. Trimming left V 3 bases short and J 1 base short, with 7 bases between. The CDR3 totals 15 residues. Germline V gene sequence: CDR1 SNHLY, CDR2 FYNNEI. The CDR3 reads CASSDVQSGANVLTF. Written as DNA, the CDR3 is TGTGCCAGCAGTGATGTCCAATCTGGGGCCAACGTCCTGACTTTC.

V usage is TRBV7-3 and J usage is TRBJ2-1; possible D gene TRBD1, 6 bases. The germline CDR1 and CDR2 sequences are SGHTA and FQGTGA. The ends were cut back, 5 bases at V and 7 bases at J, with 15 bases in the middle. This CDR3 spans 14 amino acids. CDR3 region: CASSQDSQGNEQFF. The CDR3 DNA reads TGTGCCAGCAGCCAGGACAGTCAGGGGAATGAGCAGTTCTTC.

The chain carries TRBV7-3 and TRBJ2-3, with TRBD2 matching over 14 bases. Germline trimming cut 4 bases from V and 9 bases from J; bases unmatched to any gene: 6. The CDR3 contains 15 residues. From germline, CDR1 is SGHTA and CDR2 FQGTGA. CDR3 amino acids: CASSSSTSGRGTQYF. The CDR3 nucleotides are TGTGCCAGCAGCTCCTCGACTAGCGGGAGGGGCACGCAGTATTTT.

The chain employs TRBV6-5 and TRBJ2-3, with unresolved D. The CDR3 covers 13 residues. V shed 6 bases and J shed 1 base, with 8 bases lying between them. Per germline, CDR1 MNHEY and CDR2 SVGAGI. CDR3 in DNA: TGTGCCAGCAGGGGCCCGGGCACAGATACGCAGTATTTT. Its protein product is CASRGPGTDTQYF.

The chain joins TRBV6-6 to TRBJ2-7; 9 bases fit TRBD2. Germline trimming cut 7 bases from V and 0 bases from J; bases unmatched to any gene: 7. This CDR3 has 15 residues. From germline, CDR1 is MNHNY and CDR2 SVGAGI (reference sequence). The CDR3 region has the DNA TGTGCCAGCACCTTTAGCGGGGGTAGCTCCTACGAGCAGTACTTC. This encodes CASTFSGGSSYEQYF.

The chain links TRBV30 to TRBJ1-2; TRBD1 is a possible D gene (5 bases). This CDR3 is 14 amino acids long. Germline V lookup: CDR1 GTSNPN, CDR2 SVGIG (reference sequence). V was pared by 5 bases and J by 0 bases, with 13 bases between. The CDR3: CAWGRDPPNYGYTF. CDR3 DNA sequence: TGTGCCTGGGGCCGGGACCCGCCTAACTATGGCTACACCTTC. Supplemented by reference TRBV30 and TRBJ1-2, the full variable domain reads SQTIHQWPATLVQPVGSPLSLECTVEGTSNPNLYWYRQAAGRGLQLLFYSVGIGQISSEVPQNLSASRPQDRQFILSSKKLLLSDSGFYLCAWGRDPPNYGYTFGSGTRLTVV.

The chain carries TRBV29-1 and TRBJ1-2, with a tentative D call TRBD1 (5 bases). The CDR3 runs to 15 residues. Germline lookup yields CDR1 SQVTM and CDR2 ANQGSEA. V lost 1 base, J lost 5 bases, and 17 bases lay in between. CDR3 in DNA: TGCAGCGTTGAAGTGGCAGGGCAAGATGGGTATGGCTACACCTTC. Amino acid sequence: CSVEVAGQDGYGYTF.

The chain joins TRBV2 to TRBJ1-1, with 7 bases that match TRBD1. From germline, CDR1 is SNHLY and CDR2 FYNNEI. The CDR3 extends over 12 amino acids. V was pared by 8 bases and J by 3 bases, with 3 bases of the junction left unmatched. CDR3 nucleotide sequence: TGTGCCAGCGCCAGGGGGGACACTGAAGCTTTCTTT. Translation: CASARGDTEAFF.

The chain carries TRBV10-3 and TRBJ2-4; possibly TRBD2 for D (5 bases). The CDR3 loop spans 16 amino acids. The germline CDR1 and CDR2 sequences are ENHRY and SYGVKD. V dropped 4 bases and J dropped 3 bases, with 16 bases sitting between them. Written as DNA, the CDR3 is TGTGCCATCAGTGCAAGCGAGGGAATGGGCAAAAACATTCAGTACTTC. It translates to CAISASEGMGKNIQYF.

V is TRBV2 and J is TRBJ1-2, with 8 bases lining up with TRBD1. Trimming cost V 2 bases and J 6 bases; bases outside gene matches: 8. Germline V gene sequence: CDR1 SNHLY, CDR2 FYNNEI. The CDR3 extends over 15 amino acids. In DNA, the CDR3 is TGTGCCAGCAGTGAATCCAGGGGGCGCGGACATGGCTACACCTTC. Its protein product is CASSESRGRGHGYTF.

The rearrangement links TRBV5-4 to TRBJ2-1; the D is unclear. The CDR3 loop spans 14 amino acids. With 0 bases removed from V and 2 bases from J, the gap between germline ends came to 6 bases. Germline V gene data show CDR1 as SGHNT and CDR2 as YYREEE (reference sequence). CDR3 sequence (DNA): TGTGCCAGCAGCTTGGAACTAACCTACAATGAGCAGTTCTTC. Its protein is CASSLELTYNEQFF.

The CDR3 DNA follows: TGTGCCAGCAGTTACACTGGGGCCTCTGGGGCCAACGTCCTGACTTTC. Translation: CASSYTGASGANVLTF. The rearrangement joins TRBV6-5 to TRBJ2-6; perhaps TRBD1 as D (5 bases). Germline V gene sequence: CDR1 MNHEY, CDR2 SVGAGI. The CDR3 spans 16 residues. The V and J ends lost 2 bases and 0 bases respectively, with 8 bases between them.

This sequence joins TRBV2 and TRBJ1-1; D is possibly TRBD1 (5 bases). With 5 bases removed from V and 1 base from J, the gap between germline ends came to 17 bases. The germline CDR1 and CDR2 sequences are SNHLY and FYNNEI. This CDR3 contains 16 residues. DNA for the CDR3: TGTGCCAGCAGTCCCCGGGACCCCGGGAAGAACACTGAAGCTTTCTTT. It translates to CASSPRDPGKNTEAFF.

V is TRBV6-5 and J is TRBJ1-1; D unclear. In germline, CDR1 is MNHEY, CDR2 SVGAGI. CDR3 size: 13 residues. The V and J ends lost 5 bases and 5 bases respectively, with 12 bases between them. CDR3 nucleotides: TGTGCCAGCAGTGAAGATTGGGGAACTGAAGCTTTCTTT. Its translation: CASSEDWGTEAFF.

The rearrangement uses TRBV2 and TRBJ2-3; 12 positions agree with TRBD2. J gave up 6 bases and V 7 bases, and 11 bases lay outside the gene matches. The V gene's germline CDR1 is SNHLY and CDR2 FYNNEI. CDR3 size: 16 residues. The CDR3 DNA follows: TGTGCCAGCATGGGTACGGGGACTAGCGGGTCGGATACGCAGTATTTT. As protein: CASMGTGTSGSDTQYF.

The J gene is TRBJ1-2, the V gene TRBV5-6; 7 bases match TRBD1. The CDR3 consists of 15 residues. Germline-derived CDR1 and CDR2 are SGHDT and YYEEEE. With V trimmed by 3 bases and J by 4 bases, 9 bases remained unmatched. The chain's CDR3 is CASSSRDSGPYGYTF. CDR3 in DNA: TGTGCCAGCAGCTCCCGGGACAGCGGCCCCTATGGCTACACCTTC.

The chain joins TRBV5-1 to TRBJ1-1; maybe TRBD1 (5 bases). This CDR3 spans 15 amino acids. V was cut by 0 bases and J by 10 bases, with 19 bases left in between. CDR1 and CDR2 from the germline V gene are SGHRS and YFSETQ. The CDR3 sequence is CASSLAGTEKSRAFF. The CDR3 DNA follows: TGCGCCAGCAGCTTGGCCGGGACGGAAAAATCAAGAGCTTTCTTT.

The rearrangement links TRBV5-4 to TRBJ1-2; 8 bases are a match to TRBD1. Germline V gives CDR1 SGHNT, CDR2 YYREEE (reference sequence). Germline trimming cut 2 bases from V and 6 bases from J; bases unmatched to any gene: 12. The CDR3 is made up of 16 amino acids. The CDR3 protein is CASSLNVDRGVDGYTF. The CDR3 region has the DNA TGTGCCAGCAGCTTAAACGTAGACAGGGGAGTGGATGGCTACACCTTC. The variable domain in full, completed from reference TRBV5-4 and TRBJ1-2, reads ETGVTQSPTHLIKTRGQQVTLRCSSQSGHNTVSWYQQALGQGPQFIFQYYREEENGRGNFPPRFSGLQFPNYSSELNVNALELDDSALYLCASSLNVDRGVDGYTFGSGTRLTVV.

The gene calls are TRBV7-9 and TRBJ2-7; tentative D call: TRBD1 (6 bases). Germline V gene lookup returns CDR1 SEHNR and CDR2 FQNEAQ (reference sequence). V lost 2 bases to trimming and J lost 3 bases, with 14 bases between them. The CDR3 spans 15 residues. The CDR3 reads CASSLIEGTHYEQYF. The CDR3, as DNA: TGTGCCAGCAGCTTAATCGAAGGGACACACTACGAGCAGTACTTC.

CDR3 protein: CASSPAIYEQYF. For the CDR3, the DNA is TGTGCCAGCTCACCCGCCATCTACGAGCAGTACTTC. This chain uses TRBV18 with TRBJ2-7, with D unclear. The V gene's germline CDR1 is KGHSH and CDR2 LQKENI. The CDR3 has 12 amino acids. Trimming removed 3 bases at V and 3 bases at J, with 6 bases between.

In its sample, this clone was seen once. The chain carries TRBV18 and TRBJ1-2, with 10 nucleotides matching TRBD1. The V gene end was trimmed by 0 bases and the J gene end by 5 bases; junction bases not matched to a gene: 6. This CDR3 contains 16 residues. The V gene's germline CDR1 is KGHSH and CDR2 LQKENI. The DNA for the CDR3 is TGTGCCAGCTCACCACCGGCGGGACAGGGGAGGTATGGCTACACCTTC. The encoded protein is CASSPPAGQGRYGYTF.